Following are 9 T cell receptor beta chains from one sample sequenced in a study of blood T cell repertoires in COVID-19. Here immunoSEQ multiplex PCR was the method, and the copy in TCRdb shows in-frame clones only, minus some. The table records roughly 150,000 clones, around four fifths of them present only once. Material: peripheral blood. These receptors came from a woman in her sixties or seventies who had recovered from COVID-19.

The rearrangement links TRBV27 to TRBJ2-1, with D possibly TRBD2 on 6 matching bases. The V end was cut by 9 bases, the J end by 5 bases, with 17 bases between. The CDR3 loop spans 14 amino acids. Germline CDR1 and CDR2: MNHEY and SMNVEV (reference sequence). This chain's CDR3 is CASRWGESHNEQFF. Written as DNA, the CDR3 is TGTGCCAGTAGATGGGGGGAGTCCCACAATGAGCAGTTCTTC.

The chain links TRBV5-1 to TRBJ1-1, with D perhaps matching TRBD1 (5 bases). Between the trimmed V and J ends, which lost 6 bases and 5 bases, there was a span of 20 bases. Germline assignment: CDR1 SGHRS and CDR2 YFSETQ. This CDR3 comprises 15 residues. The CDR3 DNA follows: TGCGCCAGCACCCCCACGGGGGGGATTTGGACTGAAGCTTTCTTT. Its translation is CASTPTGGIWTEAFF.

The chain joins TRBV5-1 to TRBJ1-1; unclear D gene. The CDR3 totals 14 residues. Trimming stripped 4 bases from V and 1 base from J, with 11 bases between. CDR1 is SGHRS, CDR2 YFSETQ, per germline. CDR3 protein: CASSGRLGNTEAFF. For the CDR3, the DNA is TGCGCCAGCAGCGGTCGGCTAGGGAACACTGAAGCTTTCTTT.

The V gene is TRBV25-1, the J gene TRBJ1-1, with D possibly TRBD1 on 6 matching bases. The CDR3 runs to 15 residues. V dropped 7 bases and J dropped 7 bases, with 22 bases sitting between them. Per germline, CDR1 MGHDK and CDR2 SYGVNS. The CDR3 here is CASTLKGTGRGEAFF. CDR3 in DNA: TGTGCCAGCACCCTCAAAGGAACAGGCAGGGGTGAAGCTTTCTTT.

The chain combines TRBV27 with TRBJ1-6; D unclear. The germline V gene encodes CDR1 MNHEY and CDR2 SMNVEV (reference sequence). V shed 3 bases and J shed 6 bases, with 9 bases lying between them. The CDR3 runs to 14 residues. The CDR3 bases are TGTGCCAGCAGTTTTTGGGAGCCTAATTCACCCCTCCACTTT. Encoded protein: CASSFWEPNSPLHF.

V usage is TRBV6-5 and J usage is TRBJ2-3; 8 positions agree with TRBD2. This CDR3 is 16 amino acids long. In germline, CDR1 is MNHEY, CDR2 SVGAGI. The junction had 8 bases not matched to a gene; V was cut back by 2 bases and J by 4 bases. This CDR3 reads CASSYKAGASADTQYF. DNA of the CDR3: TGTGCCAGCAGTTACAAAGCGGGGGCTAGCGCAGATACGCAGTATTTT.

The chain combines TRBV28 with TRBJ1-5, with D possibly TRBD1 on 5 matching bases. Germline-derived CDR1 and CDR2 are MDHEN and SYDVKM. This CDR3 has 15 amino acids. Trimming cost V 6 bases and J 8 bases, with 20 bases left between them. The CDR3 region has the DNA TGTGCCAGCAGGCACCGGGACTACCGTGTGGAGCCCCAGCATTTT. This translates into CASRHRDYRVEPQHF.

On this clone: The identical CDR3 is also encoded by other nucleotide sequences in the sample. The chain joins TRBV30 to TRBJ1-1; tentative D call: TRBD1 (6 bases). CDR3 length equals 12 residues. V was shortened by 2 bases and J by 6 bases, with 10 bases between the two germline ends. CDR1 and CDR2 from the germline V gene are GTSNPN and SVGIG (reference sequence). CDR3 sequence: CAWSPRGAEAFF. As DNA, the CDR3 is TGTGCCTGGAGTCCCAGGGGCGCTGAAGCTTTCTTT. Full variable domain (remainder filled in from reference TRBV30 and TRBJ1-1): SQTIHQWPATLVQPVGSPLSLECTVEGTSNPNLYWYRQAAGRGLQLLFYSVGIGQISSEVPQNLSASRPQDRQFILSSKKLLLSDSGFYLCAWSPRGAEAFFGQGTRLTVV.

The J gene is TRBJ1-4, the V gene TRBV2, with 12 positions matching TRBD1. The CDR3 has 16 amino acids. The V segment lost 2 bases and the J segment 8 bases; nucleotides outside the gene matches: 6. The germline CDR1 and CDR2 sequences are SNHLY and FYNNEI. CDR3 protein: CASSEFRGTGGEKLFF. In nucleotides, the CDR3 is TGTGCCAGCAGTGAATTCCGCGGGACAGGGGGCGAAAAACTGTTTTTT.